The rows below give T cell receptor beta chains drawn from one sample of a study of T-cell memory formation after mild COVID-19. Each CDR3 protein is one row after TCRdb ran MiXCR on the 5' RACE reads. The sample yields more than 400,000 distinct CDR3 sequences, 15% to 20% seen once. Sample: PBMCs or a T cell subset sorted from them (not recorded which). The receptors stem from an adult woman who had mild COVID-19 (a few samples of this study predate the infection). Cell type and time point are not known. Both conserved end residues are part of each CDR3. Each record gives: CDR3 length, V gene, J gene, CDR3 protein.

14	TRBV29-1	TRBJ2-2	CSVPGTGNTGELFF
13	TRBV29-1	TRBJ1-2	CSVAEDTYYGYTF
13	TRBV12-3/TRBV12-4	TRBJ1-4	CASSFGTVEKLFF
14	TRBV5-1	TRBJ2-4	CASSTDREPNIQYF
17	TRBV24-1	TRBJ2-1	CAIEAGTSGRAQREQFF
15	TRBV5-5	TRBJ1-5	CASSLGQGLAQPQHF
15	TRBV4-3	TRBJ1-5	CASSQDWQGGQPQHF
14	TRBV7-9	TRBJ1-1	CASSPDRVWAEAFF
15	TRBV7-8	TRBJ2-1	CASSKGTSGYNEQFF
11	TRBV2	TRBJ2-1	CASRTNNEQFF
16	TRBV7-2	TRBJ1-1	CASSSRGTAPNTEAFF
17	TRBV4-1	TRBJ2-3	CASSQVSAGLSTDTQYF
13	TRBV5-1	TRBJ2-1	CASSYLSVNEQFF
15	TRBV5-1	TRBJ1-5	CASSLSGNSNQPQHF
13	TRBV2	TRBJ1-1	CASTGQSYTEAFF
17	TRBV6-7	TRBJ1-5	CASSYFPGKYSNQPQHF
15	TRBV28	TRBJ2-2	CASLKGDRETGELFF
15	TRBV27	TRBJ2-7	CASNRGTGGLYEQYF
13	TRBV5-4	TRBJ1-2	CASSLRERYGYTF
16	TRBV15	TRBJ2-4	CATSRDRFVGENIQYF
13	TRBV20-1	TRBJ1-2	CSARGTYRHGYTF
15	TRBV4-1	TRBJ2-3	CASSRTRGSTDTQYF
14	TRBV28	TRBJ1-1	CASSLPRVNTEAFF
15	TRBV5-1	TRBJ2-1	CASSLVAGQNYEQFF
14	TRBV7-8	TRBJ2-7	CASSPRNRANEQYF
16	TRBV11-3	TRBJ2-1	CASSSTGPSSYNEQFF
17	TRBV5-1	TRBJ2-1	CASSLADHTGGYNEQFF